This is a list of T cell receptor beta chains from one sample in a study of blood T cell repertoires in COVID-19. Profiling relied on immunoSEQ multiplex PCR, and the TCRdb table lists in-frame clones only, not all of them. The table has 30,000 to 50,000 clones, around four fifths seen once. Input material: peripheral blood. The receptors stem from a man older than 75 with active or convalescent COVID-19. CDR3s include the opening cysteine and the closing phenylalanine or tryptophan. The D gene is left open where the match is weak. Clone size is not always given. Where it is, it says once, few, many or a class for expanded clones.

size	V	D	J	CDR3	DNA
NA	TRBV4-3	TRBD2	TRBJ2-1	CASSQDRPSGVAYNEQFF	TGCGCCAGCAGCCAAGATCGGCCTAGCGGGGTGGCCTACAATGAGCAGTTCTTC
NA	TRBV5-4	TRBD1	TRBJ2-7	CASSSDRAHEQYF	TGTGCCAGCAGCTCGGACAGGGCCCACGAGCAGTACTTC
few	TRBV4-1	NA	TRBJ1-1	CASSQDRKSRGTEAFF	TGCGCCAGCAGCCAAGATCGTAAGAGCAGGGGAACTGAAGCTTTCTTT
NA	TRBV6-2/TRBV6-3	TRBD1	TRBJ1-1	CASSQLGVRGYTEAFF	TGTGCCAGCAGTCAGCTTGGCGTCAGGGGGTACACTGAAGCTTTCTTT
NA	TRBV5-1	TRBD1	TRBJ2-5	CASSLGDRGRGLAETQYF	TGCGCCAGCAGCTTGGGGGACAGGGGGCGAGGGCTAGCGGAGACCCAGTACTTC
NA	TRBV4-3	TRBD2	TRBJ2-3	CASSRSSGGSDTQYF	TGCGCCAGCAGCCGTTCTAGCGGGGGTTCGGATACGCAGTATTTT
few	TRBV2	NA	TRBJ1-2	CASSDGQFYGYTF	TGTGCCAGCAGTGACGGACAGTTCTATGGCTACACCTTC
NA	TRBV9	TRBD1	TRBJ2-7	CASSAGDSSYEQYF	TGTGCCAGCAGCGCCGGGGACAGTTCCTACGAGCAGTACTTC
few	TRBV28	NA	TRBJ1-6	CASNLPHNSPLHF	TGTGCCAGCAACCTACCCCATAATTCACCCCTCCACTTT
few	TRBV21-1	NA	TRBJ1-5	CASSKGQVNSNQPQHF	TGTGCCAGCAGCAAGGGACAGGTCAATAGCAATCAGCCCCAGCATTTT
NA	TRBV11-2	NA	TRBJ2-7	CASSLENFPYEQYF	TGTGCCAGCAGCTTAGAAAACTTTCCCTACGAGCAGTACTTC
NA	TRBV9	TRBD1	TRBJ1-5	CASSLGQGANQPQHF	TGTGCCAGCAGCTTAGGACAGGGGGCAAACCAGCCCCAGCATTTT
NA	TRBV21-1	NA	TRBJ2-1	CASSTSRANEQFF	TGTGCCAGCAGCACGTCGCGAGCCAATGAGCAGTTCTTC
NA	TRBV30	NA	TRBJ1-1	CAWNNLGGEEAFF	TGTGCCTGGAACAACCTGGGAGGGGAAGAAGCTTTCTTT
NA	TRBV10-3	TRBD1	TRBJ2-5	CATGWAGGQETQYF	TGTGCCACCGGGTGGGCAGGGGGCCAAGAGACCCAGTACTTC
NA	TRBV29-1	TRBD1	TRBJ1-2	CSVETGLEGWGYTF	TGCAGCGTCGAGACAGGGTTAGAGGGTTGGGGCTACACCTTC
NA	TRBV6-4	TRBD1	TRBJ1-2	CASSADRGRSYTF	TGTGCCAGCAGTGCGGACAGGGGAAGGAGCTACACCTTC
NA	TRBV15	NA	TRBJ1-1	CATSRGGEAFF	TGTGCCACCAGCAGAGGAGGGGAAGCTTTCTTT
NA	TRBV9	TRBD1	TRBJ1-4	CASSDRDRGHEKLFF	TGTGCCAGCAGCGATCGGGACAGGGGGCATGAAAAACTGTTTTTT
NA	TRBV4-3	NA	TRBJ1-5	CASSQGLQGSQPQHF	TGCGCCAGCAGCCAGGGTCTGCAGGGGAGCCAGCCCCAGCATTTT
NA	TRBV19	TRBD2	TRBJ2-7	CASSREAVGEQYF	TGTGCCAGTAGTCGGGAGGCGGTGGGCGAGCAGTACTTC
NA	TRBV9	TRBD2	TRBJ2-1	CASSATSTLPNEQFF	TGTGCCAGCAGCGCGACTAGCACTCTACCTAATGAGCAGTTCTTC
NA	TRBV5-6	TRBD1	TRBJ2-1	CASSEAGTGRVNEQFF	TGTGCCAGCAGCGAAGCCGGGACAGGACGAGTGAATGAGCAGTTCTTC
NA	TRBV11-2	NA	TRBJ2-1	CASSLDQAEQFF	TGTGCCAGCAGCTTAGACCAGGCTGAGCAGTTCTTC
NA	TRBV28	TRBD2	TRBJ2-7	CASSPLAGTAYEQYF	TGTGCCAGCAGCCCCCTAGCGGGAACAGCCTACGAGCAGTACTTC
few	TRBV27	NA	TRBJ2-3	CASIARPANTQYF	TGTGCCAGCATAGCCCGCCCGGCGAATACGCAGTATTTT
NA	TRBV6-6	TRBD2	TRBJ2-7	CASTASGGTSVYEQYF	TGTGCCAGCACTGCCTCCGGAGGGACTAGCGTGTACGAGCAGTACTTC
NA	TRBV5-1	NA	TRBJ1-2	CASSLRGILNYGYTF	TGCGCCAGCAGCTTGCGAGGGATTCTGAACTATGGCTACACCTTC
NA	TRBV19	TRBD2	TRBJ2-7	CASTRTSVSYEQYF	TGTGCCAGTACTCGGACTAGCGTTTCCTACGAGCAGTACTTC
NA	TRBV6-2/TRBV6-3	NA	TRBJ2-1	CASSLRLDNEQFF	TGTGCCAGCAGTCTCCGACTGGACAATGAGCAGTTCTTC
few	TRBV11-2	NA	TRBJ1-2	CASSLATMYTF	TGTGCCAGCAGCTTAGCTACGATGTACACCTTC
NA	TRBV7-3	TRBD1	TRBJ2-3	CASGMDRAGTDTQYF	TGTGCCAGCGGAATGGACAGGGCTGGCACAGATACGCAGTATTTT
once	TRBV30	NA	TRBJ1-5	CAWSGQNNQPQHF	TGTGCCTGGAGCGGACAGAACAATCAGCCCCAGCATTTT
NA	TRBV7-9	TRBD2	TRBJ2-3	CASSPLIAGVADTQYF	TGTGCCAGCAGCCCTTTGATAGCGGGAGTCGCAGATACGCAGTATTTT
NA	TRBV7-9	NA	TRBJ1-2	CASSLAEGSFYGYTF	TGTGCCAGCAGCTTAGCGGAGGGGTCGTTCTATGGCTACACCTTC
NA	TRBV7-9	NA	TRBJ2-1	CASSLVGRRNEQFF	TGTGCCAGCAGCTTAGTGGGCAGAAGAAATGAGCAGTTCTTC
NA	TRBV4-3	TRBD2	TRBJ2-3	CASSQDWYSRGGTDTQYF	TGCGCCAGCAGCCAAGATTGGTATTCGCGGGGGGGCACAGATACGCAGTATTTT
NA	TRBV2	NA	TRBJ2-1	CASSESLGGYNEQFF	TGTGCCAGCAGTGAATCGCTAGGGGGATACAATGAGCAGTTCTTC
NA	TRBV5-6	NA	TRBJ1-2	CASSLARERSNYGYTF	TGTGCCAGCAGCTTGGCGAGGGAACGATCTAACTATGGCTACACCTTC
NA	TRBV6-5	TRBD2	TRBJ2-7	CASRYTSGAYEQYF	TGTGCCAGCAGGTACACTAGCGGGGCATACGAGCAGTACTTC
NA	TRBV7-2	NA	TRBJ2-5	CASSLVERETQYF	TGTGCCAGCAGCTTAGTCGAACGGGAGACCCAGTACTTC
NA	TRBV24-1	TRBD1	TRBJ2-2	CATSDSGQGTVYGELFF	TGTGCCACCAGTGACTCCGGACAGGGGACAGTTTATGGGGAGCTGTTTTTT
NA	TRBV3-1/TRBV3-2	NA	TRBJ2-5	CASSRQGLQETQYF	TGTGCCAGCAGCCGCCAGGGGCTACAAGAGACCCAGTACTTC